The 16 T cell receptor beta chains below were found in one sample sequenced in a study of Ad26.COV2.S vaccination and SARS-CoV-2 variants. Sequenced by immunoSEQ multiplex PCR; TCRdb stores in-frame clones only, minus some. The table has about 440,000 clones, 87% seen once. As for treatment: roughly 18 received Ad26.COV2.S at low or high dose, single or two shots; several received placebo; per-sample allocation not given. Day 63 after the first injection of vaccine or placebo was the sampling time. The material was peripheral blood, obtained in a trial of Ad26.COV2.S vaccine versus placebo. All receptors derive from a person between 18 and 65 years old who received the Ad26.COV2.S COVID-19 vaccine or a placebo.

The CDR3 here is CASSLWGRPNEKLFF. CDR3 DNA: TGTGCCAGCAGTTTATGGGGACGGCCTAATGAAAAACTGTTTTTT. The chain uses TRBV27 and TRBJ1-4; tentative D call: TRBD1 (5 bases). Trimming shortened V by 1 base and J by 3 bases, and 9 bases separated the two germline ends. The CDR3 totals 15 residues. Germline CDR1 MNHEY, CDR2 SMNVEV (reference sequence). Full variable domain (rest looked up from reference TRBV27 and TRBJ1-4): EAQVTQNPRYLITVTGKKLTVTCSQNMNHEYMSWYRQDPGLGLRQIYYSMNVEVTDKGDVPEGYKVSRKEKRNFPLILESPSPNQTSLYFCASSLWGRPNEKLFFGSGTQLSVL.

The rearrangement uses TRBV5-5 and TRBJ2-3; 7 bases are a match to TRBD2. This CDR3 contains 16 residues. Germline loops: CDR1 SGHKS, CDR2 YYEKEE (reference sequence). V gave up 4 bases and J gave up 2 bases; unmatched junction bases: 10. The CDR3 coding sequence is TGTGCCAGCAGCCTCATGGCCGGGAGGAACACAGATACGCAGTATTTT. Protein product: CASSLMAGRNTDTQYF.

Concerning this clone itself: In the same sample, other DNA sequences code for this CDR3. The chain carries TRBV28 and TRBJ2-3; a possible D gene is TRBD2 (6 bases). With 6 bases removed from V and 1 base from J, the gap between germline ends came to 14 bases. The CDR3 has 15 residues. Looked up from germline, CDR1 is MDHEN and CDR2 is SYDVKM. The CDR3, as DNA: TGTGCCAGCAGCCCCCCCGGGGGTGGCACAGATACGCAGTATTTT. Translated: CASSPPGGGTDTQYF.

The chain recombines TRBV5-4 with TRBJ2-1, with D tentatively TRBD1 or TRBD2 (5 bases each). Trimming stripped 4 bases from V and 2 bases from J, with 16 bases between. Germline loops: CDR1 SGHNT, CDR2 YYREEE (reference sequence). The CDR3 sequence is 16 residues long. CDR3 amino acids: CASSPTGTGAYNEQFF. The CDR3 DNA is TGTGCCAGCAGCCCGACGGGGACCGGGGCCTACAATGAGCAGTTCTTC.

The chain recombines TRBV28 with TRBJ1-5; 9 positions match TRBD1. Germline CDR1 and CDR2: MDHEN and SYDVKM. V lost 3 bases to trimming and J lost 2 bases; unmatched junction nucleotides: 2. This CDR3 spans 15 amino acids. The CDR3 is CASSFRDRGNQPQHF. The CDR3 nucleotides read TGTGCCAGCAGTTTTCGGGACAGGGGCAATCAGCCCCAGCATTTT.

The rearrangement joins TRBV5-1 to TRBJ2-1; 11 bases agree with TRBD2. The CDR3 sequence is 14 residues long. With V trimmed by 9 bases and J by 6 bases, 8 bases remained unmatched. Germline V gene lookup returns CDR1 SGHRS and CDR2 YFSETQ. The CDR3 protein is CATRTSGPSNEQFF. The CDR3 DNA reads as TGCGCCACCCGGACTAGCGGGCCAAGCAATGAGCAGTTCTTC.

The chain is built from TRBV5-1 and TRBJ2-1; 9 bases are a match to TRBD2. Trimming at V came to 3 bases and at J to 4 bases, leaving 5 bases not matched to a gene. Germline assignment: CDR1 SGHRS and CDR2 YFSETQ. The CDR3 consists of 15 residues. For the CDR3, the DNA is TGCGCCAGCAGCTATAGCGGGAGCGGTTACAATGAGCAGTTCTTC. Protein sequence: CASSYSGSGYNEQFF. The full variable domain, its missing parts supplied by reference TRBV5-1 and TRBJ2-1, is KAGVTQTPRYLIKTRGQQVTLSCSPISGHRSVSWYQQTPGQGLQFLFEYFSETQRNKGNFPGRFSGRQFSNSRSEMNVSTLELGDSALYLCASSYSGSGYNEQFFGPGTRLTVL.

This sequence joins TRBV28 and TRBJ2-1, with D unresolved. V was cut by 3 bases and J by 14 bases, with 17 bases left in between. This CDR3 is 13 amino acids long. Germline assignment: CDR1 MDHEN and CDR2 SYDVKM. The chain's CDR3 is CASSLVRPIEKFF. The DNA for the CDR3 is TGTGCCAGCAGTTTGGTCCGCCCCATAGAGAAGTTCTTC.

The chain recombines TRBV7-2 with TRBJ2-1, with 8 nucleotides matching TRBD1. This CDR3 has 12 residues. After removal of 2 bases from V and 14 bases from J, the junction contained 5 bases not matched to a gene. Germline values: CDR1 SGHTA, CDR2 FQGNSA. In DNA form, the CDR3 reads TGTGCCAGCAGCTTATCGTCGACAGGGGAGTTCTTC. Amino acid sequence: CASSLSSTGEFF.

The rearrangement joins TRBV7-3 to TRBJ1-3; 7 bases agree with TRBD1. Germline V CDR1 and CDR2: SGHTA, FQGTGA. The CDR3 is 17 amino acids. Unmatched junction bases numbered 12, after V lost 5 bases and J lost 2 bases. The CDR3 region is CASSPVGTARTGNTIYF. In DNA form, the CDR3 reads TGTGCCAGCAGCCCAGTTGGGACAGCGAGGACTGGAAACACCATATATTTT.

The chain recombines TRBV6-6 with TRBJ1-5; TRBD1 aligns across 9 bases. Germline-derived CDR1 and CDR2 are MNHNY and SVGAGI (reference sequence). The length of the CDR3 is 15 residues. Trimming cost V 6 bases and J 4 bases; bases outside gene matches: 7. The CDR3 reads CASRLDRGGNQPQHF. The CDR3, as DNA: TGTGCCAGCAGACTTGACAGGGGGGGTAATCAGCCCCAGCATTTT.

This sequence joins TRBV18 and TRBJ2-1, with 9 bases lining up with TRBD2. From germline, CDR1 is KGHSH and CDR2 LQKENI. The J segment lost 7 bases and the V segment lost 1 base, leaving 5 bases of the junction unmatched. CDR3 length equals 15 residues. Here the CDR3 DNA reads TGTGCCAGCTCACCACTAGCGGGAGCTTCGAATGAGCAGTTCTTC. It specifies CASSPLAGASNEQFF.

The rearrangement uses TRBV3-1 (or the pseudogene TRBV3-2) and TRBJ1-2; D gene ambiguous. Germline lookup yields CDR1 LGHDT and CDR2 YNNKEL (reference sequence). The CDR3 extends over 14 amino acids. With 0 bases removed from V and 3 bases from J, the gap between germline ends came to 8 bases. As DNA, the CDR3 is TGTGCCAGCAGCCAAGATACCGGGTACTATGGCTACACCTTC. Its translation is CASSQDTGYYGYTF.

V gene TRBV6-5 combines with J gene TRBJ2-5; TRBD1 aligns across 9 bases. Germline V gene lookup returns CDR1 MNHEY and CDR2 SVGAGI. There are 15 residues in the CDR3. The junction had 7 bases not matched to a gene; V was cut back by 8 bases and J by 0 bases. CDR3 sequence: CASPKGQGHQETQYF. CDR3 DNA: TGTGCCAGCCCTAAGGGACAGGGCCACCAAGAGACCCAGTACTTC.

The V call is TRBV9, the J call TRBJ2-1, with 10 bases aligning to TRBD2. The CDR3 has 15 residues. V lost 0 bases, J lost 9 bases, and 6 bases stayed unmatched. Per germline, CDR1 SGDLS and CDR2 YYNGEE. The CDR3 DNA follows: TGTGCCAGCAGCGTAGTCGGCCTAGCGGGGGTTGAGCAGTTCTTC. Residues: CASSVVGLAGVEQFF.

This chain connects TRBV5-1 to TRBJ1-2; TRBD1 might be the D (6 bases). Per germline, CDR1 SGHRS and CDR2 YFSETQ. The germline V and J ends were trimmed by 6 bases and 3 bases, with 9 bases remaining between them. The CDR3 runs 12 residues. The CDR3 DNA reads TGCGCCAGCAAAGGGGGGGACTATGGCTACACCTTC. Its protein product is CASKGGDYGYTF.